These T cell receptor beta chains were read from a single sample in a study of T cells in Graves' hyperthyroidism and ophthalmopathy. Via MiXCR, TCRdb re-called the multiplex PCR reads, giving one row per CDR3 protein. The table lists hundreds of thousands of distinct CDR3 sequences, around 39% of them singletons, with 8.9% in the top ten. Sequenced input: blood. All receptors derive from a young man with Graves' hyperthyroidism. The CDR3 runs from the conserved cysteine through the conserved F or W. D genes are given only for firm matches. Size values are once, few and many counts, or a class for expanded clones, and some rows have none.

d_gene | abundance | j_gene | v_gene | CDR3aa | CDR3nt
TRBD1 | many | TRBJ1-1 | TRBV10-3 | CAISESPGQGLNTEAFF | TGTGCCATCAGTGAGTCTCCGGGACAGGGATTAAACACTGAAGCTTTCTTT
. | many | TRBJ2-7 | TRBV7-9 | CASGRRYEQYF | TGTGCCAGCGGGAGGCGCTACGAGCAGTACTTC
. | . | TRBJ2-7 | TRBV20-1 | CSARDRRAGRDEQYF | TGCAGTGCTAGAGATCGAAGGGCCGGGCGGGACGAGCAGTACTTC
. | . | TRBJ1-6 | TRBV25-1 | CASAGGNSPLHF | TGTGCCAGCGCCGGGGGAAATTCACCCCTCCACTTT
TRBD2 | . | TRBJ2-5 | TRBV9 | CASSQDLAGGRGETQYF | TGTGCCAGCAGCCAAGACCTAGCGGGGGGCCGGGGTGAGACCCAGTACTTC
. | . | TRBJ2-7 | TRBV2 | CASSPNQGHEQYF | TGTGCCAGCAGTCCAAATCAGGGCCACGAGCAGTACTTC
TRBD1 | . | TRBJ2-7 | TRBV6-5 | CATALGTGAEQYF | TGTGCCACCGCTTTAGGGACAGGGGCCGAGCAGTACTTC
. | . | TRBJ2-6 | TRBV2 | CASSSQGLRIDSGANVLTF | TGTGCCAGCAGTTCTCAGGGACTGAGGATTGACTCTGGGGCCAACGTCCTGACTTTC
. | few | TRBJ1-2 | TRBV12-3/TRBV12-4 | CASSPYHTGSDYTF | TGTGCCAGCAGCCCGTATCATACAGGGTCCGACTACACCTTC
TRBD1 | few | TRBJ1-5 | TRBV6-5 | CASRTGALNQPQHF | TGTGCCAGCAGGACAGGGGCCCTCAATCAGCCCCAGCATTTT
. | many | TRBJ1-2 | TRBV29-1 | CSVHGVMSYGYTF | TGCAGCGTGCATGGGGTGATGAGCTATGGCTACACCTTC
. | . | TRBJ1-3 | TRBV14 | CASSQDLGGTFGNTIYF | TGTGCCAGCAGCCAAGATTTGGGGGGAACGTTTGGAAACACCATATATTTT
TRBD2 | . | TRBJ2-2 | TRBV19 | CASSLWTSGEPGELFF | TGTGCCAGTAGTCTATGGACTAGCGGGGAGCCCGGGGAGCTGTTTTTT
. | . | TRBJ1-2 | TRBV7-3 | CACSLEKEGYTF | TGTGCCTGCAGCCTAGAAAAGGAGGGCTACACCTTC
. | . | TRBJ1-3 | TRBV7-2 | CASSLKVGGYGNTIYF | TGTGCCAGCAGCTTAAAAGTCGGGGGATATGGAAACACCATATATTTT
. | few | TRBJ1-4 | TRBV2 | CASSPGAYNEKLFF | TGTGCCAGCAGCCCAGGGGCCTATAATGAAAAACTGTTTTTT
. | . | TRBJ1-2 | TRBV7-6 | CASSQAGENYGYTF | TGTGCCAGCAGCCAAGCGGGGGAGAACTATGGCTACACCTTC
TRBD1 | . | TRBJ2-2 | TRBV29-1 | CSVYRDRGLGELFF | TGCAGCGTTTATCGGGACAGGGGACTCGGGGAGCTGTTTTTT
. | . | TRBJ2-5 | TRBV10-3 | CATNMGETQYF | TGTGCCACAAATATGGGAGAGACCCAGTACTTC
TRBD1 | once | TRBJ2-6 | TRBV7-8 | CASSFSWDSRSGANVLTF | TGTGCCAGCAGCTTTAGCTGGGACAGTCGCTCTGGGGCCAACGTCCTGACTTTC
. | few | TRBJ1-2 | TRBV6-2/TRBV6-3 | CASSSRQDVNGYTF | TGTGCCAGCAGTTCTCGACAGGATGTTAATGGCTACACCTTC
. | many | TRBJ1-4 | TRBV10-2 | CASSDDRSATNEKLFF | TGCGCCAGCAGTGACGACAGGTCTGCAACTAATGAAAAACTGTTTTTT
. | many | TRBJ2-7 | TRBV10-3 | CAISESGSYEQYF | TGTGCCATCAGTGAGTCGGGCTCCTACGAGCAGTACTTC
. | . | TRBJ1-3 | TRBV6-5 | CASSYDSLGNTIYF | TGTGCCAGCAGTTACGACAGCCTCGGAAACACCATATATTTT
. | . | TRBJ1-1 | TRBV9 | CASSVGKGGGTEAFF | TGTGCCAGCAGCGTAGGTAAGGGGGGCGGAACTGAAGCTTTCTTT
. | . | TRBJ2-2 | TRBV5-1 | CASSSARGNTGELFF | TGCGCCAGCAGCTCAGCGCGGGGAAACACCGGGGAGCTGTTTTTT
TRBD2 | . | TRBJ2-6 | TRBV2 | CASSSRLAGGSSGANVLTF | TGTGCCAGCAGTTCCAGACTAGCGGGGGGATCCTCTGGGGCCAACGTCCTGACTTTC
. | many | TRBJ1-4 | TRBV10-3 | CAISGGRSELFF | TGTGCCATCAGTGGGGGCCGGAGCGAACTGTTTTTT
. | few | TRBJ2-7 | TRBV10-3 | CAISPGRNSYEQYF | TGTGCCATTTCTCCGGGACGGAACTCCTACGAGCAGTACTTC
. | . | TRBJ2-2 | TRBV7-6 | CASSLERGARAGELFF | TGTGCCAGCAGCTTAGAACGGGGGGCTCGGGCCGGGGAGCTGTTTTTT